The 20 T cell receptor beta chains given below trace back to one sample, sequenced in a study of blood T cell repertoires in COVID-19. This table comes from immunoSEQ multiplex PCR, and its TCRdb copy is limited to in-frame clones, with some not included. The sample yields more than 55,000 clones, around 70% seen once. Material: peripheral blood. The receptors stem from a woman in her seventies with acute or convalescent COVID-19.

CDR3 loop: CASSLVPTGKGELFF. The CDR3 nucleotides read TGTGCCAGCAGCTTAGTTCCGACAGGGAAGGGGGAGCTGTTTTTT. The chain has TRBV11-2 and TRBJ2-2; TRBD1 aligns across 7 bases. The CDR3 is made up of 15 amino acids. V trimming: 1 base; J trimming: 8 bases; junction bases outside the gene matches: 7. The germline CDR1 and CDR2 sequences are SGHAT and FQNNGV.

This clone was counted once. The chain couples TRBV6-5 to TRBJ2-2; the match to TRBD1 covers 7 bases. J lost 7 bases, V lost 4 bases, and 3 bases had no gene match. The CDR3 has 13 residues. Germline lookup yields CDR1 MNHEY and CDR2 SVGAGI. The CDR3 is CASSFPGGGELFF. The CDR3 DNA reads as TGTGCCAGCAGTTTCCCAGGGGGCGGGGAGCTGTTTTTT.

This clone was counted between two and nine times. The V call is TRBV27, the J call TRBJ1-3, with D tentatively TRBD1 (5 bases). Germline-derived CDR1 and CDR2 are MNHEY and SMNVEV (reference sequence). V was clipped by 5 bases and J by 0 bases, with 8 bases between them. The CDR3 sequence is 14 residues long. CDR3 sequence (DNA): TGTGCCAGCAGTGTGACAGTCTCTGGAAACACCATATATTTT. Translating gives CASSVTVSGNTIYF.

This sequence joins TRBV7-8 and TRBJ1-5; 8 nucleotides match TRBD1. V lost 4 bases to trimming and J lost 5 bases; unmatched junction nucleotides: 7. This CDR3 contains 15 residues. The germline V gene encodes CDR1 SGHVS and CDR2 FQNEAQ. This CDR3 reads CASSSQGGTDQPQHF. The CDR3 nucleotides are TGTGCCAGCAGCTCACAGGGGGGGACGGATCAGCCCCAGCATTTT.

CDR3 amino acids: CATSDGLDRYQETQYF. Here the CDR3 DNA reads TGTGCCACCAGTGATGGCTTAGACAGGTACCAAGAGACCCAGTACTTC. V is TRBV24-1 and J is TRBJ2-5; a possible D gene is TRBD1 (6 bases). Germline assignment: CDR1 KGHDR and CDR2 SFDVKD. The V end was cut by 3 bases, the J end by 0 bases, with 13 bases between. The CDR3 extends over 16 amino acids.

This sequence joins TRBV11-2 and TRBJ2-2; 8 nucleotides align to TRBD2. The V segment lost 0 bases and the J segment 4 bases; nucleotides outside the gene matches: 4. The CDR3 has 16 amino acids. From germline, CDR1 is SGHAT and CDR2 FQNNGV. CDR3 DNA sequence: TGTGCCAGCAGCTTAGAGGCCGGGGGGGCCACCGGGGAGCTGTTTTTT. This encodes CASSLEAGGATGELFF.

The sample holds one count of this clone. CDR3 sequence reads: CASLLVDNSPLHF. CDR3 DNA sequence: TGTGCTAGTCTATTAGTTGATAATTCACCCCTCCACTTT. The genes are TRBV12-5 and TRBJ1-6; D remains ambiguous. The CDR3 has 13 amino acids. Germline values: CDR1 LGHNT, CDR2 FRNRAP. The V end lost 8 bases, the J end lost 5 bases, and 10 bases lay between the germline ends.

This clone was picked up a small number of times. This chain uses TRBV7-3 with TRBJ2-2; weak D call: TRBD1 (6 bases). The CDR3 consists of 15 residues. Germline loops: CDR1 SGHTA, CDR2 FQGTGA. V was shortened by 4 bases and J by 5 bases, with 14 bases between the two germline ends. The CDR3 coding sequence is TGTGCCAGCAGCTCCTCCAGTCAGGGGACCGGGGAGCTGTTTTTT. Its translation is CASSSSSQGTGELFF.

This sequence joins TRBV27 and TRBJ2-1; 10 nucleotides agree with TRBD2. Germline-derived CDR1 and CDR2 are MNHEY and SMNVEV (reference sequence). This CDR3 comprises 15 residues. The J segment lost 8 bases and the V segment lost 3 bases, leaving 7 bases of the junction unmatched. CDR3 in amino acids: CASSLKLAGRDEQFF. In DNA, the CDR3 is TGTGCCAGCAGTTTGAAACTAGCGGGGAGGGATGAGCAGTTCTTC.

Comment on this clone: This sample also contains other DNA sequences that code for the same CDR3. The chain carries TRBV6-5 and TRBJ1-2; 8 bases match TRBD1. Germline V CDR1 and CDR2: MNHEY, SVGAGI. Trimming took 6 bases from V and 9 from J; bases not matched to a gene: 12. The CDR3 extends over 14 amino acids. The CDR3 loop reads CASSSGGDRRRYTF. The CDR3 coding sequence is TGTGCCAGCAGCTCCGGAGGGGACAGGCGACGCTACACCTTC.

This clone was seen a handful of times. The chain's CDR3 is CASSSLSGNSLANEQFF. In DNA, the CDR3 is TGCGCCAGCAGTAGTCTCTCGGGGAATTCTCTAGCTAATGAGCAGTTCTTC. The chain combines TRBV10-1 with TRBJ2-1; D is possibly TRBD2 (5 bases). The CDR3 spans 17 residues. The V end was cut by 5 bases, the J end by 7 bases, with 24 bases between. CDR1 is WNHNN, CDR2 SYGVQD, per germline (reference sequence).

The chain recombines TRBV28 with TRBJ1-1; 7 bases map to TRBD1. The CDR3 is made up of 14 amino acids. V lost 3 bases, J lost 4 bases, and 5 bases stayed unmatched. CDR1 MDHEN and CDR2 SYDVKM come from the germline V gene. CDR3 loop: CASSFGAGGTEAFF. The CDR3 DNA reads TGTGCCAGCAGTTTCGGGGCAGGGGGCACTGAAGCTTTCTTT.

This chain links TRBV4-2 with TRBJ1-6; D not certain. V gave up 5 bases and J gave up 7 bases, with 12 bases separating them. CDR1 is LGHNA, CDR2 YNFKEQ, per germline. The CDR3 has 14 amino acids. The chain's CDR3 is CASSVGRLNSPLHF. The CDR3 DNA reads as TGTGCCAGCAGCGTAGGGAGACTGAATTCACCCCTCCACTTT.

The chain recombines TRBV7-6 with TRBJ1-2; 9 bases match TRBD1. With 5 bases clipped from V and 0 bases from J, the junction kept 4 bases outside the gene matches. Looked up from germline, CDR1 is SGHVS and CDR2 is FNYEAQ. CDR3 length: 15 amino acids. CDR3 protein: CASSRGQGPNYGYTF. The CDR3 region has the DNA TGTGCCAGCAGCCGGGGACAGGGTCCTAACTATGGCTACACCTTC.

The chain couples TRBV5-5 to TRBJ2-1, with TRBD1 matching 9 bases. The germline V gene encodes CDR1 SGHKS and CDR2 YYEKEE (reference sequence). The CDR3 spans 14 residues. V shed 4 bases, J shed 7 bases, and the junction held 6 bases outside the gene matches. CDR3 residues: CASSRKDRGNEQFF. In nucleotides, the CDR3 is TGTGCCAGCAGCCGAAAGGACAGGGGAAATGAGCAGTTCTTC.

V gene TRBV12-3 or TRBV12-4 combines with J gene TRBJ1-1, with a weak D call TRBD1 (5 bases). Deletions cut 6 bases from V and 7 bases from J, with 15 bases between. This CDR3 contains 13 residues. The CDR3 loop reads CASSTFKGIEAFF. The CDR3 region has the DNA TGTGCCAGCAGCACTTTCAAGGGGATTGAAGCTTTCTTT.

This rearrangement joins TRBV15 to TRBJ2-3; D is unresolved. The CDR3 totals 14 residues. Looked up from germline, CDR1 is LNHNV and CDR2 is YYDKDF (reference sequence). V was cut by 0 bases and J by 5 bases, with 9 bases left in between. CDR3 region: CATSRDNSIDTQYF. As DNA, the CDR3 is TGTGCCACCAGCAGAGATAACAGTATAGATACGCAGTATTTT.

The rearrangement links TRBV6-5 to TRBJ1-6; TRBD1 aligns across 9 bases. V trimming: 5 bases; J trimming: 7 bases; junction bases outside the gene matches: 6. Germline CDR1 is MNHEY and CDR2 is SVGAGI. This CDR3 is built from 15 residues. CDR3 nucleotide sequence: TGTGCCAGCAGTCTTCCCGGGACAGGGAATTCACCCCTCCACTTT. It codes for CASSLPGTGNSPLHF.

The rearrangement joins TRBV5-1 to TRBJ1-3; the match to TRBD1 covers 7 bases. This CDR3 has 17 amino acids. The trim removed 4 bases at V and 0 bases at J, leaving 10 bases unmatched. Germline CDR1 reads SGHRS; CDR2 reads YFSETQ. In nucleotides, the CDR3 is TGCGCCAGCAGCCCGGCCATGACAGGGACCTCTGGAAACACCATATATTTT. Translation: CASSPAMTGTSGNTIYF. The complete variable domain, with remaining parts taken from reference TRBV5-1 and TRBJ1-3, reads KAGVTQTPRYLIKTRGQQVTLSCSPISGHRSVSWYQQTPGQGLQFLFEYFSETQRNKGNFPGRFSGRQFSNSRSEMNVSTLELGDSALYLCASSPAMTGTSGNTIYFGEGSWLTVV.

This clone was observed a handful of times. The chain joins TRBV6-1 to TRBJ1-4; 9 nucleotides align to TRBD1. After removal of 3 bases from V and 8 bases from J, the junction contained 7 bases not matched to a gene. CDR3 length: 15 residues. Germline V gene sequence: CDR1 MNHNS, CDR2 SASEGT. The CDR3 sequence: CASSDRWTGEEKLFF. CDR3 nucleotides: TGTGCCAGCAGTGATCGATGGACAGGGGAGGAAAAACTGTTTTTT.